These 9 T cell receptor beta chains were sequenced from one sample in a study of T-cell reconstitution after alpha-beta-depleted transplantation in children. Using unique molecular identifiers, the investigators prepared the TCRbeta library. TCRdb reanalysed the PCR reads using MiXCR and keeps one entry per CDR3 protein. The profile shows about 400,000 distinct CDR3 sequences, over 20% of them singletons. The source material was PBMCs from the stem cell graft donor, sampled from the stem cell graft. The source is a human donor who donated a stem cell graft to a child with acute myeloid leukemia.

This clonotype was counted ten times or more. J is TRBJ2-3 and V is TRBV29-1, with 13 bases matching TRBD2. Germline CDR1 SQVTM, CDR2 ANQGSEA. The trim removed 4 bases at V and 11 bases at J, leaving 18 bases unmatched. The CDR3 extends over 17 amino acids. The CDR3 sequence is CSVAGQGLAGRLTEQYF. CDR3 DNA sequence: TGCAGCGTTGCCGGCCAGGGACTAGCGGGGCGGCTGACGGAGCAGTATTTT.

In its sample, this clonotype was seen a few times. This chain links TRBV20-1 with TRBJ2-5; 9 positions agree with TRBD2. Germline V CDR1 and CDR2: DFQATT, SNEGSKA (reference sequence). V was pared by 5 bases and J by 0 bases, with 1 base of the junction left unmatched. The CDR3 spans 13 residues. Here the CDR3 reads CSASSGNQETQYF. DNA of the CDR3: TGCAGTGCTTCTAGCGGGAACCAAGAGACCCAGTACTTC.

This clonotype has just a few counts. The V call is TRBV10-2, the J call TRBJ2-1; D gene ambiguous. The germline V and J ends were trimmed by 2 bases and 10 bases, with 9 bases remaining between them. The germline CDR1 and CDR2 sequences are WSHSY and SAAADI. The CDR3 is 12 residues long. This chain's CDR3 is CASSEDSSEQFF. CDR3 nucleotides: TGCGCCAGCAGTGAGGACTCCAGCGAGCAGTTCTTC.

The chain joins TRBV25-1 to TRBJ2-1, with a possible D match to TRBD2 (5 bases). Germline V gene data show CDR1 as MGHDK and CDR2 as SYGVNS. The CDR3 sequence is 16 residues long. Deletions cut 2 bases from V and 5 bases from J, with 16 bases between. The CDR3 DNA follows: TGTGCCAGCAGTGAAAGTGGGAGCGTGATAAACAATGAGCAGTTCTTC. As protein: CASSESGSVINNEQFF.

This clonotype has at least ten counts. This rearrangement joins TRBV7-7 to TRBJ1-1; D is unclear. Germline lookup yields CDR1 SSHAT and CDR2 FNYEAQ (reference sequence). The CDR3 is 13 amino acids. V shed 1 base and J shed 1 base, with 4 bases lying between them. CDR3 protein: CASSLDRNTEAFF. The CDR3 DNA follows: TGTGCCAGCAGCTTAGACAGGAACACTGAAGCTTTCTTT.

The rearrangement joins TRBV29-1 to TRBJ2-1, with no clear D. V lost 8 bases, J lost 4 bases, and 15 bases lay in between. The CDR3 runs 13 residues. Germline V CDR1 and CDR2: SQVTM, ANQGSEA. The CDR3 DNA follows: TGCAGCCATACACGGAGCGCGTACAATGAGCAGTTCTTC. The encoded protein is CSHTRSAYNEQFF.

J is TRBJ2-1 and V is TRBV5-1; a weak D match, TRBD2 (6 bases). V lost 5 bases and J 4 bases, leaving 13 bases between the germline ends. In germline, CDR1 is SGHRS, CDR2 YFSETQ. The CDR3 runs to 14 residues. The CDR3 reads CASRLASEYNEQFF. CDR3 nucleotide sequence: TGCGCCAGCAGATTAGCTAGCGAGTACAATGAGCAGTTCTTC. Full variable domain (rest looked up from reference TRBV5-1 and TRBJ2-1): KAGVTQTPRYLIKTRGQQVTLSCSPISGHRSVSWYQQTPGQGLQFLFEYFSETQRNKGNFPGRFSGRQFSNSRSEMNVSTLELGDSALYLCASRLASEYNEQFFGPGTRLTVL.

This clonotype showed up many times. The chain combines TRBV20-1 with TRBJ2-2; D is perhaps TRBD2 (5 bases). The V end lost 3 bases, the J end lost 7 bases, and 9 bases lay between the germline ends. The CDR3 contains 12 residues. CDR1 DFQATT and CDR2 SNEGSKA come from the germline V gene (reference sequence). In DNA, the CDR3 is TGCAGTGCTAGGGTCGGGGACGGGGAGCTGTTTTTT. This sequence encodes CSARVGDGELFF.

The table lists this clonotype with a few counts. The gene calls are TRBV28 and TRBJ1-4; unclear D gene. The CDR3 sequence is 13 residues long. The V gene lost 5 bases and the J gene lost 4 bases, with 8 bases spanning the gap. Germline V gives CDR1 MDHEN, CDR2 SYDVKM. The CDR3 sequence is CASSRTLNEKLFF. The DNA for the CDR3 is TGTGCCAGCAGTAGGACCCTTAATGAAAAACTGTTTTTT.